The sequence of this TCR beta chain was determined in a study of shared clonotypes between healthy human individuals. Overall study: Three CD4 naive, three CD4 memory, two CD8 naive and one CD8 memory plate were used per donor.

This clone has only a few counts. The CDR3 end shows no conserved phenylalanine or tryptophan, and so a read error is likely. Because the CDR3's place on the DNA is in doubt, the DNA is left out and the CDR3 is given as listed by TCRdb. An assay was performed, and its level was deep. Replicate PCRs from sorted subsets contained roughly 200 ng DNA, which is roughly 30,000 T cell genomes. Sequencing used immunoSEQ multiplex PCR; TCRdb keeps in-frame clones, though not all of them. Here the sample spans approximately 2.5 million clones, 90% to 95% being singletons. Termini included, the CDR3 measures 15 amino acids. Germline values: CDR1 WNHNN, CDR2 SYGVQD (reference sequence).

The clonotype originates from a man between 18 and 29 years old in good health. The chain joins TRBV10-1 to TRBJ1-2. Sequencing input: naive CD4+ T cells sorted from blood. Subset specified: CD45RA+ positively selected. The CDR3 is CASRTVKSALWLQRV.